Shown below are 15 T cell receptor beta chains from a single sample sequenced in a study of PD-L1 blockade in urothelial cancer. The assay was immunoSEQ multiplex PCR, and TCRdb's table has in-frame clones only and misses some. Of tens of thousands of clones in the sample, more than 85% were seen once. The sequencing used PBMCs, collected around atezolizumab (anti-PD-L1) treatment. The receptors shown here come from a man aged 55 to 70 with urothelial cancer.

This clone came up once. The chain has TRBV29-1 and TRBJ2-1; no definite D call. Germline V gene lookup returns CDR1 SQVTM and CDR2 ANQGSEA. V was shortened by 1 base and J by 4 bases, with 8 bases between the two germline ends. This CDR3 spans 13 amino acids. The CDR3 spells CSVEVPYYNEQFF. CDR3 nucleotide sequence: TGCAGCGTTGAAGTCCCGTATTACAATGAGCAGTTCTTC.

This clone was found once. The rearrangement links TRBV28 to TRBJ1-2; 8 nucleotides line up with TRBD1. CDR1 is MDHEN and CDR2 is SYDVKM in the germline V gene. The J segment lost 8 bases and the V segment lost 3 bases, leaving 14 bases of the junction unmatched. The length of the CDR3 is 16 residues. CDR3 protein: CASSFSGQGSVYGYTF. CDR3 bases: TGTGCCAGCAGTTTTTCAGGACAGGGTTCGGTCTACGGCTACACCTTC.

The V call is TRBV4-1, the J call TRBJ2-1, with 10 bases matching TRBD2. Trimming cost V 3 bases and J 2 bases; bases outside gene matches: 4. Germline V gene lookup returns CDR1 MGHRA and CDR2 YSYEKL. The CDR3 extends over 16 amino acids. In DNA, the CDR3 is TGCGCCAGCAGCCACGGACTAGCGGCTACCTACAATGAGCAGTTCTTC. The encoded protein is CASSHGLAATYNEQFF.

The chain recombines TRBV4-3 with TRBJ2-3, with 10 bases lining up with TRBD2. V lost 2 bases and J lost 6; bases outside the gene matches: 5. This CDR3 has 15 residues. CDR1 and CDR2 from the germline V gene are LGHNA and YSLEER. The CDR3 spells CASSQQRGGLDTQYF. CDR3 coding DNA: TGCGCCAGCAGCCAACAGCGGGGGGGCCTTGATACGCAGTATTTT.

The chain uses TRBV7-6 and TRBJ2-2; D call uncertain. Germline CDR1 is SGHVS and CDR2 is FNYEAQ. V shed 7 bases and J shed 5 bases, with 11 bases lying between them. The CDR3 covers 13 residues. This chain's CDR3 is CASTPYETGELFF. The CDR3 DNA sequence: TGTGCCAGCACCCCTTATGAGACCGGGGAGCTGTTTTTT. The variable domain in full, with the rest retrieved from reference TRBV7-6 and TRBJ2-2, is GAGVSQSPRYKVTKRGQDVALRCDPISGHVSLYWYRQALGQGPEFLTYFNYEAQQDKSGLPNDRFSAERPEGSISTLTIQRTEQRDSAMYRCASTPYETGELFFGEGSRLTVL.

This clone was observed once. This chain joins TRBV14 and TRBJ2-1, with TRBD2 as a possible D gene (5 bases). The CDR3 loop spans 15 amino acids. The germline V gene encodes CDR1 SGHDN and CDR2 FVKESK. Trimming left V 2 bases short and J 12 bases short, with 20 bases between. CDR3 loop: CASSQSFGVGVVQFF. CDR3 sequence (DNA): TGTGCCAGCAGCCAATCATTCGGTGTCGGGGTGGTGCAGTTCTTC.

The rearrangement joins TRBV6-5 to TRBJ2-7; weak D call: TRBD2 (7 bases). The CDR3 totals 15 residues. Germline CDR1 and CDR2: MNHEY and SVGAGI. The V and J ends lost 0 bases and 3 bases respectively, with 12 bases between them. In DNA, the CDR3 is TGTGCCAGCAGTTACTCGACCGGGGGGCGCTACGAGCAGTACTTC. Translation: CASSYSTGGRYEQYF.

The rearrangement uses TRBV30 and TRBJ2-1; D possibly corresponds to TRBD1 (6 bases). CDR3 size: 15 residues. Between the trimmed V and J ends, which lost 4 bases and 3 bases, there was a span of 16 bases. The germline V gene has CDR1 GTSNPN and CDR2 SVGIG (reference sequence). This CDR3 is CAWIHARGHYNEQFF. In DNA form, the CDR3 reads TGTGCCTGGATTCACGCGAGGGGACACTACAATGAGCAGTTCTTC.

J is TRBJ2-2 and V is TRBV7-3; D perhaps matches TRBD1 (6 bases). Deletions cut 5 bases from V and 4 bases from J, with 11 bases between. The CDR3 contains 14 residues. Germline V gene lookup returns CDR1 SGHTA and CDR2 FQGTGA. The CDR3 sequence: CASSPGTTTGELFF. CDR3 bases: TGTGCCAGCAGCCCCGGGACAACCACCGGGGAGCTGTTTTTT.

The chain joins TRBV19 to TRBJ2-1; D perhaps matches TRBD2 (7 bases). The germline CDR1 and CDR2 sequences are LNHDA and SQIVND (reference sequence). The CDR3 loop spans 16 amino acids. Trimming left V 7 bases short and J 0 bases short, with 16 bases between. This chain's CDR3 is CASIPGGPVSYNEQFF. The CDR3 DNA is TGTGCCAGTATCCCCGGGGGGCCCGTCTCCTACAATGAGCAGTTCTTC.

This rearrangement joins TRBV29-1 to TRBJ2-7; the D gene is possibly TRBD1 (5 bases). The V and J ends lost 1 base and 3 bases respectively, with 7 bases between them. The CDR3 runs 12 residues. Per the germline V gene, CDR1 is SQVTM and CDR2 is ANQGSEA. For the CDR3, the DNA is TGCAGCGTTGAAGTCCAGGGCTACGAGCAGTACTTC. It translates to CSVEVQGYEQYF.

The V and J genes are TRBV6-1 and TRBJ1-5, with D uncertain. The CDR3 is 15 amino acids. The germline V gene has CDR1 MNHNS and CDR2 SASEGT. V dropped 4 bases and J dropped 2 bases, with 12 bases sitting between them. The CDR3 sequence: CASSGGFGGNQPQHF. Written as DNA, the CDR3 is TGTGCCAGCAGTGGAGGGTTCGGAGGCAATCAGCCCCAGCATTTT.

About this clone: Distinct nucleotide sequences in the sample also encode this CDR3. The rearrangement joins TRBV28 to TRBJ1-2; D might be TRBD1 (6 bases). The CDR3 consists of 13 residues. Germline values: CDR1 MDHEN, CDR2 SYDVKM. V dropped 3 bases and J dropped 2 bases, with 7 bases sitting between them. CDR3 protein: CASSLTGNYGYTF. CDR3 nucleotide sequence: TGTGCCAGCAGTTTGACAGGCAACTATGGCTACACCTTC.

There are a few counts of this clone. The rearrangement uses TRBV19 and TRBJ1-2, with 10 nucleotides matching TRBD1. Germline lookup yields CDR1 LNHDA and CDR2 SQIVND (reference sequence). The trim removed 5 bases at V and 7 bases at J, leaving 13 bases unmatched. The CDR3 is 16 residues long. CDR3 in amino acids: CASSATSTGGAGGYTF. CDR3 coding DNA: TGTGCCAGTAGTGCAACCTCGACAGGGGGCGCGGGTGGCTACACCTTC.

The genes are TRBV7-6 and TRBJ2-5; 8 bases align to TRBD2. The V and J ends lost 5 bases and 1 base, in that order; junction bases with no gene match: 9. The CDR3 totals 16 residues. Germline CDR1 reads SGHVS; CDR2 reads FNYEAQ. DNA of the CDR3: TGTGCCAGCAGCCCGCTCGCAGCGGGGGCCCAAGAGACCCAGTACTTC. This encodes CASSPLAAGAQETQYF.